The rows below give T cell receptor beta chains drawn from one sample of a study of blood T cells in healthy people across ages. Each CDR3 protein gets one entry after TCRdb re-called the 5' RACE reads with MiXCR. The sample lists roughly 1,500,000 distinct CDR3 sequences; about 40% were seen once. Sequenced input: blood. These receptors were taken from a young woman in good health. CDR3s leave out the opening cysteine and the closing phenylalanine or tryptophan.

V gene	J gene	CDR3 protein
TRBV20-1	TRBJ2-1	SATRPGLVGDEQF
TRBV6-2/TRBV6-3	TRBJ2-7	ASSPEGGRSYEQY
TRBV4-2	TRBJ1-2	ASSQEAGANYGYT
TRBV27	.	ASSFSGGTSGPYEQY
TRBV20-1	TRBJ1-1	SAVMGGRSTEAF
TRBV6-1	TRBJ1-4	ASSGGGGQGKKLF
TRBV15	TRBJ1-2	ATVTGSTPYGYT
TRBV10-3	TRBJ2-1	AILAGDGNEQF
TRBV6-5	TRBJ1-4	ASSYSGGRGEKLF
TRBV11-2	.	ASSLVWGGTSSCEQY
TRBV13	TRBJ2-7	ASSLTFGTGYSSYEQY
TRBV7-9	TRBJ1-2	ASSPQMEGNYGYT
TRBV3-1	TRBJ1-2	ASSQLTTGKGYGYT
TRBV4-1	TRBJ2-5	ASSQRGTRPPTGETQY
TRBV11-2	TRBJ2-7	ASSLDVVSGGIYEQY
TRBV7-6	TRBJ1-1	ASRPSNREDTEAF
TRBV12-3/TRBV12-4	TRBJ1-3	ASRDRVSTIY
TRBV14	TRBJ2-1	ASSQGLTGSSYNEQF
TRBV6-2/TRBV6-3	TRBJ1-2	ATRTGAAYGYT
TRBV15	TRBJ1-4	ATSRGMAEKLF
TRBV5-1	TRBJ2-5	ASSLEETQY
TRBV5-1	TRBJ1-2	ASSWDSLEDGYT
TRBV18	TRBJ1-5	ASSSGDRGLWPQH
TRBV11-2	TRBJ2-7	ASSLKSGSSYEQY
TRBV20-1	TRBJ2-1	SARPPVPPDEQF
TRBV12-3/TRBV12-4	TRBJ2-1	ASSRAGGGSYNEQF
TRBV5-1	TRBJ2-6	ASSHFTTVSGANVLT
TRBV5-1	TRBJ2-7	ASSLVRPGDGAYEQY
TRBV4-1	TRBJ2-7	AVGRDYEQY
TRBV4-1	TRBJ2-7	ASSQEADEQY
TRBV7-2	.	ASSSLRGSVDEQY
TRBV20-1	TRBJ2-7	SASPLSQAHAVSSYEQY
TRBV6-6	TRBJ2-1	ASSYSLAGGGWEQF
TRBV6-2/TRBV6-3	TRBJ1-4	ASRRGTTNEKLF
TRBV7-6	TRBJ2-2	ASRQRESLGELF
TRBV6-6	TRBJ2-7	ASSYEGGYSYEQY
TRBV18	.	ASSPGTGAGNIQY
TRBV20-1	TRBJ2-7	SARDSPLTYEQY
TRBV6-2/TRBV6-3	TRBJ1-5	ASRDKEGSNQPQH
TRBV14	TRBJ2-5	ASSQIGGQETQY